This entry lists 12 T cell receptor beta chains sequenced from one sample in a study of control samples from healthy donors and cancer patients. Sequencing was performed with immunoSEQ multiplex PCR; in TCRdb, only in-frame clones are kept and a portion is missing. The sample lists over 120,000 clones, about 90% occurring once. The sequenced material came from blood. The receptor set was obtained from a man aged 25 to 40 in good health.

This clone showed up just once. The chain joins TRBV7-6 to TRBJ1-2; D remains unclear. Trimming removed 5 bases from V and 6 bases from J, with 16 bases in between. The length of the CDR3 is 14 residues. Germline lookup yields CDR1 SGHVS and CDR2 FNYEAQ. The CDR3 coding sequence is TGTGCCAGCAGCCCCCGTAGGCTAGATCATGGCTACACCTTC. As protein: CASSPRRLDHGYTF.

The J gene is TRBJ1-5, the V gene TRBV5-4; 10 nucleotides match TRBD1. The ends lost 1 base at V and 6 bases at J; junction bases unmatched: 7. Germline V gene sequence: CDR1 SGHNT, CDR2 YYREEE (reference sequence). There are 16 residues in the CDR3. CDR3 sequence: CASSLTDRGFSQPQHF. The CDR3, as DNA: TGTGCCAGCAGCTTGACGGACAGGGGGTTCAGTCAGCCCCAGCATTTT.

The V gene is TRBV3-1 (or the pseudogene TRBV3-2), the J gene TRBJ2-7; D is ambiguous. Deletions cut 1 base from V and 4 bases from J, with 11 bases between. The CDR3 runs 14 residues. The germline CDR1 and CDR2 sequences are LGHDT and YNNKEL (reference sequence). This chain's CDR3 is CASSQAEILYEQYF. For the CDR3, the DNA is TGTGCCAGCAGCCAAGCTGAGATCTTATACGAGCAGTACTTC.

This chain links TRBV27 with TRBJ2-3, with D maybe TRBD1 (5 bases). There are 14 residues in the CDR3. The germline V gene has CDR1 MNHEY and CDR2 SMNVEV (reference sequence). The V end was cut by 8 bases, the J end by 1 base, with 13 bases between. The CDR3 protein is CASLGLGRTDTQYF. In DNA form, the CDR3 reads TGTGCCAGCCTCGGTTTGGGGCGCACAGATACGCAGTATTTT.

DNA of the CDR3: TGCGCCAGCAGCTTGGCAAACACCGGGGAGCTGTTTTTT. As protein: CASSLANTGELFF. The rearrangement uses TRBV5-1 and TRBJ2-2; D is ambiguous. CDR1 and CDR2 from the germline V gene are SGHRS and YFSETQ. This CDR3 region has 13 residues. V lost 0 bases and J 2 bases, leaving 2 bases between the germline ends.

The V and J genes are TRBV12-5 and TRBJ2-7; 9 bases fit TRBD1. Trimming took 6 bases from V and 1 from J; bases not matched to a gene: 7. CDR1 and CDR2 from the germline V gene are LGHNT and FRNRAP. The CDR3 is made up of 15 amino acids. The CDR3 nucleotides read TGTGCTAGTGGCCCGGGACAGGGCCCTTCCTACGAGCAGTACTTC. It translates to CASGPGQGPSYEQYF.

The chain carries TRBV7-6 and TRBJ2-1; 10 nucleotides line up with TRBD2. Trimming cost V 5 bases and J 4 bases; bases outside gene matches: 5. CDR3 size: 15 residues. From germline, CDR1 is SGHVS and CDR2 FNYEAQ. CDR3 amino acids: CASSLTSGVYNEQFF. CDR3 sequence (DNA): TGTGCCAGCAGCCTCACTAGCGGGGTATACAATGAGCAGTTCTTC.

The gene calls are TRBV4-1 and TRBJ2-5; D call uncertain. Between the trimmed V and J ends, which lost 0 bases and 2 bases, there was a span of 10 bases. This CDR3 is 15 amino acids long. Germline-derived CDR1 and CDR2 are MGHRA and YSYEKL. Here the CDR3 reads CASSQDKVRQETQYF. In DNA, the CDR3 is TGCGCCAGCAGCCAAGATAAAGTCAGACAAGAGACCCAGTACTTC.

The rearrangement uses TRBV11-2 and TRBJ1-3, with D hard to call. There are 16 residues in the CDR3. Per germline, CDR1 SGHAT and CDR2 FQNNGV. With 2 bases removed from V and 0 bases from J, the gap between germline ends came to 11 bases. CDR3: CASSLSGFSSGNTIYF. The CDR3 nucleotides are TGTGCCAGCAGCTTAAGCGGTTTTAGCTCTGGAAACACCATATATTTT. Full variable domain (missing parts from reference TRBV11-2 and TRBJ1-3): EAGVAQSPRYKIIEKRQSVAFWCNPISGHATLYWYQQILGQGPKLLIQFQNNGVVDDSQLPKDRFSAERLKGVDSTLKIQPAKLEDSAVYLCASSLSGFSSGNTIYFGEGSWLTVV.

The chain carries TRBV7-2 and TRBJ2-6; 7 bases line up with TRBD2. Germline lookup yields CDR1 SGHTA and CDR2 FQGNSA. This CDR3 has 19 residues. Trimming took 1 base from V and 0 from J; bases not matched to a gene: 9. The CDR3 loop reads CASSLVASGWSSGANVLTF. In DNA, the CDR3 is TGTGCCAGCAGCTTAGTGGCTAGCGGTTGGAGCTCTGGGGCCAACGTCCTGACTTTC.

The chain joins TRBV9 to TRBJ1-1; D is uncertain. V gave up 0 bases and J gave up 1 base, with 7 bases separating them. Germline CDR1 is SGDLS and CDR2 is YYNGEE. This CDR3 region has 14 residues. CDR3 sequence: CASSVAPGNTEAFF. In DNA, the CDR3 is TGTGCCAGCAGCGTAGCTCCGGGGAACACTGAAGCTTTCTTT.

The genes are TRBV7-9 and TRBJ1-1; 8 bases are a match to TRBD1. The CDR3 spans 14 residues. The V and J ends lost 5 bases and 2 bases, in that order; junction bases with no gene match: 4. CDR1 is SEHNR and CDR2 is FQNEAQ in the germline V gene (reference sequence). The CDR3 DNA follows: TGTGCCAGCAGCAACACAGGGGGAAACACTGAAGCTTTCTTT. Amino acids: CASSNTGGNTEAFF.